The rows below give T cell receptor beta chains drawn from one sample of a study of blood T cells in healthy people across ages. Via MiXCR, TCRdb re-called the 5' RACE reads, giving one row per CDR3 protein. Of about 830,000 distinct CDR3 sequences in the sample, about 62% were seen once. The sequencing sample was made of blood. All receptors come from a man under 40 in good health. Both conserved end residues are part of each CDR3. The D gene is left open where the match is weak. For some rows the clone size is stated as once, few or many, or as a class when expanded; others skip it.

size	J	D	V	DNA	CDR3
-	TRBJ2-3	-	TRBV7-2	TGTGCCAGCATAGGACAGTTAACGCAGTATTTT	CASIGQLTQYF
-	TRBJ2-3	-	TRBV7-2	TGTGCCAGCAGCGATCAGTGGGGGGTTAGCACAGATACGCAGTATTTT	CASSDQWGVSTDTQYF
-	TRBJ2-1	TRBD2	TRBV6-7	TGTGCCAGCAGCCCCGGTCCTAGCGGGGGGCCTAAACGGACCTACAATGAGCAGTTCTTC	CASSPGPSGGPKRTYNEQFF
-	TRBJ2-5	-	TRBV28	TGTGCCAGCAGTTTTAGAACTGGGAAGGAGACCCAGTACTTC	CASSFRTGKETQYF
-	TRBJ2-5	-	TRBV7-2	TGTGCCAGCAGCCCCGGGACCAGACCCGGAGAGACCCAGTACTTC	CASSPGTRPGETQYF
-	TRBJ2-7	-	TRBV20-1	TGCAGTGCTAGGGTGCTGGCGGGGAGGTACGAGCAGTACTTC	CSARVLAGRYEQYF
-	TRBJ2-6	-	TRBV6-2/TRBV6-3	TGTGCCAGCAGTTACTCGATAAGGGGCCGTGACTCTGGGGCCAACGTCCTGACTTTC	CASSYSIRGRDSGANVLTF
few	TRBJ2-3	TRBD2	TRBV4-2	TGTGCCAGCAGCCGCGGGACTAGCGGCAGCACAGATACGCAGTATTTT	CASSRGTSGSTDTQYF
-	TRBJ1-6	-	TRBV7-8	TGTGCCAGCAGCGTAGGACGGGGTGGGTCACCCCTCCACTTT	CASSVGRGGSPLHF
-	TRBJ2-3	-	TRBV7-2	TGTGCCAGCAGCTTAGGAGCTAGTCGTCTGGATACGCAGTATTTT	CASSLGASRLDTQYF
-	TRBJ2-5	-	TRBV7-2	TGTGCCAGCAGCTTAGCCCACCACCTACAGGGTCGGGAGCAGTACTTC	CASSLAHHLQGREQYF
-	TRBJ2-6	TRBD1	TRBV5-1	TGCGCCAGCAGCTTGGAGGTCAGGGGGCCCAACTCTGGGGCCAACGTCCTGACTTTC	CASSLEVRGPNSGANVLTF
once	TRBJ2-1	-	TRBV5-1	TGCGCCAGCAGCTTGGAACAATCCCATGAGCAGTTCTTC	CASSLEQSHEQFF
few	TRBJ1-5	-	TRBV25-1	TGTGCCACCCTGAAACTAGAGTATAGCAATCAGCCCCAGCATTTT	CATLKLEYSNQPQHF
-	TRBJ2-7	-	TRBV6-6	TGTGCCAGCAGTTACTCGATCCTCGCGGACTCCTACGAGCAGTACTTC	CASSYSILADSYEQYF
-	TRBJ2-7	-	TRBV6-5	TGTGCCAGCAGTTACGTTCGGGGCCGCGAACCCTACGAGCAGTACTTC	CASSYVRGREPYEQYF
-	TRBJ2-2	-	TRBV20-1	TGCAGTGCGACCGACCCTATCGTTATGGGCGGGGAGCTGTTTTTT	CSATDPIVMGGELFF
-	TRBJ1-1	-	TRBV20-1	TGCAGTGCTCCGTCAGGGTGGAGCACTGAAGCTTTCTTT	CSAPSGWSTEAFF
-	TRBJ2-3	-	TRBV19	TGTGCCATCCAGACAGGTCCAAGCACAGATACGCAGTATTTT	CAIQTGPSTDTQYF
few	TRBJ2-7	TRBD2	TRBV20-1	TGCAGTGCTAGAGAACTAGCGGGGGGATACGAGCAGTACTTC	CSARELAGGYEQYF
-	TRBJ2-1	-	TRBV29-1	TGCAGCGTTGAGACACCCCAGAGCTCCTACAATGAGCAGTTCTTC	CSVETPQSSYNEQFF
-	TRBJ2-2	-	TRBV10-3	TGTGCCATCAGTGAGTCAGGAGGGGGTAACACCGGGGAGCTGTTTTTT	CAISESGGGNTGELFF
-	TRBJ2-5	-	TRBV6-2/TRBV6-3	TGTGCCAGCAGTCCCCCGACCCTTACGACCCAGTACTTC	CASSPPTLTTQYF
-	TRBJ2-6	-	TRBV4-3	TGCGCCAGCAGCCAAGTCTTGGGAGTAGGCTCTGGGGCCAACGTCCTGACTTTC	CASSQVLGVGSGANVLTF
-	TRBJ2-3	TRBD1	TRBV7-9	TGTGCCAGCATCCGGACAGGGGGCGATACGCAGTATTTT	CASIRTGGDTQYF
-	TRBJ2-5	-	TRBV10-3	TGTGCCATCAGTGGGGGGAGATCCCAAGAGACCCAGTACTTC	CAISGGRSQETQYF
once	TRBJ2-5	-	TRBV13	TGTGCCAGCAGCTCCCGTCGAGAGGGTGGAAATGAGCAGTACTTC	CASSSRREGGNEQYF
-	TRBJ2-5	-	TRBV20-1	TGCAGTGCTAGAGATTTGACGGGCCATCGGGGAGAGACCCAGTACTTC	CSARDLTGHRGETQYF
-	TRBJ2-3	TRBD2	TRBV10-3	TGTGCCATCAGTGGAAATAGCGGGGGGGCCGGCACAGATACGCAGTATTTT	CAISGNSGGAGTDTQYF
once	TRBJ1-1	-	TRBV9	TGTGCCAGCAGCGTAGGGGCCACTGAAGCTTTCTTT	CASSVGATEAFF
-	TRBJ1-1	TRBD1	TRBV20-1	TGCAGTGCTAGGAGGGACAGCGGGAACACTGAAGCTTTCTTT	CSARRDSGNTEAFF
-	TRBJ1-5	-	TRBV28	TGTGCCAGCAGTTTATTGGGCAGCTATAGCAATCAGCCCCAGCATTTT	CASSLLGSYSNQPQHF
-	TRBJ2-7	TRBD2	TRBV20-1	TGCAGTGCTAGAGAAGGGCGGGGGGGCTCCTACGAGCAGTACTTC	CSAREGRGGSYEQYF
few	TRBJ2-3	-	TRBV9	TGTGCCAGCAGCGTAGATGGCAGGGAGGATACGCAGTATTTT	CASSVDGREDTQYF
once	TRBJ1-2	-	TRBV4-2	TGTGCCAGCAGCCAAGAGGCGGTCAGGGACGGCTACACCTTC	CASSQEAVRDGYTF
once	TRBJ1-4	-	TRBV4-3	TGCGCCAGCAGCCAAGATATGAGAAATAATGAAAAACTGTTTTTT	CASSQDMRNNEKLFF
-	TRBJ2-5	TRBD1	TRBV5-1	TGCGCCAGCAGCCAAAGACAGGGGACGGGGGAGACCCAGTACTTC	CASSQRQGTGETQYF
-	TRBJ2-3	TRBD2	TRBV20-1	TGCAGTGCTATAGCGGGGGGAGGAGATACGCAGTATTTT	CSAIAGGGDTQYF
-	TRBJ1-5	TRBD1	TRBV3-1	TGTGCCAGCAGCCGCGGACAGGGCGGCAATCAGCCCCAGCATTTT	CASSRGQGGNQPQHF
-	TRBJ2-1	-	TRBV20-1	TGCAGTGCTAGAGTCCAGGGTGGCTACAATGAGCAGTTCTTC	CSARVQGGYNEQFF
-	TRBJ2-5	-	TRBV20-1	TGCAGTGCCGTAGAGTGGGGATCGGAGACCCAGTACTTC	CSAVEWGSETQYF
-	TRBJ2-1	-	TRBV27	TGTGCCAGCAAGGACTCGGGCGGACCCAATGAGCAGTTCTTC	CASKDSGGPNEQFF
-	TRBJ2-7	-	TRBV6-2/TRBV6-3	TGTGCCAGCAGTTACACCTCCGGGCCAACCTACGAGCAGTACTTC	CASSYTSGPTYEQYF
-	TRBJ2-5	-	TRBV6-5	TGTGCCAGCAGTTACTCGATTGGGATTTTGACCCAGTACTTC	CASSYSIGILTQYF
-	TRBJ2-7	-	TRBV14	TGTGCCAGCAGCCTTCCCGAGGAGCAGTACTTC	CASSLPEEQYF